The 16 T cell receptor beta chains below were found in one sample sequenced in a study of T cell clones after liver transplantation. Here immunoSEQ multiplex PCR was the method, and the copy in TCRdb shows in-frame clones only, minus some. The sample carries about 12,000 clones, nearly 75% recorded once. Specimen: CD8+ T cells from blood, collected at the 22-month timepoint. These receptors originate from a human patient who received a liver transplant. Some T cells may have originated in the graft donor.

The chain joins TRBV19 to TRBJ1-4; D might be TRBD1 (5 bases). The germline V gene has CDR1 LNHDA and CDR2 SQIVND (reference sequence). The CDR3 length is 14 residues. V lost 4 bases and J 4 bases, leaving 10 bases between the germline ends. CDR3 sequence reads: CASSTFQGNEKLFF. CDR3 in DNA: TGTGCCAGTAGTACCTTCCAGGGTAATGAAAAACTGTTTTTT.

The CDR3 region is CASSLVGGNSGNTIYF. Written as DNA, the CDR3 is TGTGCCAGCAGCTTAGTGGGGGGAAACTCTGGAAACACCATATATTTT. This chain joins TRBV7-3 and TRBJ1-3; D possibly corresponds to TRBD1 (5 bases). V dropped 2 bases and J dropped 0 bases, with 11 bases sitting between them. Per the germline V gene, CDR1 is SGHTA and CDR2 is FQGTGA. The CDR3 spans 16 residues.

This clone has just one count. The V and J genes are TRBV9 and TRBJ2-1, with TRBD1 as a possible D gene (6 bases). V was trimmed by 4 bases and J by 6 bases, leaving 14 bases between them. The CDR3 runs 14 residues. Germline-derived CDR1 and CDR2 are SGDLS and YYNGEE. This chain's CDR3 is CASSSSRTVNEQFF. In nucleotides, the CDR3 is TGTGCCAGCAGCTCCTCACGGACAGTCAATGAGCAGTTCTTC.

This CDR3 is CASQGFTDTQYF. CDR3 nucleotides: TGTGCCAGCCAGGGATTCACAGATACGCAGTATTTT. The rearrangement links TRBV6-1 to TRBJ2-3; possible D gene TRBD1, 5 bases. V was trimmed by 8 bases and J by 2 bases, leaving 8 bases between them. The CDR3 is made up of 12 amino acids. The germline V gene encodes CDR1 MNHNS and CDR2 SASEGT.

The chain joins TRBV4-2 to TRBJ1-4; D gene uncertain. V was pared by 8 bases and J by 2 bases, with 6 bases between. This CDR3 has 12 residues. Germline assignment: CDR1 LGHNA and CDR2 YNFKEQ. CDR3: CASGDTNEKLFF. CDR3 DNA: TGTGCCAGCGGAGATACTAATGAAAAACTGTTTTTT.

The table lists this clone with a count of one. The rearrangement joins TRBV5-4 to TRBJ2-7; either TRBD1 or TRBD2 may supply D (5 bases each). The CDR3 runs to 16 residues. From germline, CDR1 is SGHNT and CDR2 YYREEE (reference sequence). Trimming took 2 bases from V and 3 from J, leaving 18 bases between them. This chain's CDR3 is CASSFNLRDAYYEQYF. The CDR3 bases are TGTGCCAGCAGCTTCAATCTCCGGGACGCTTACTACGAGCAGTACTTC. The full variable domain, its missing parts supplied by reference TRBV5-4 and TRBJ2-7, is ETGVTQSPTHLIKTRGQQVTLRCSSQSGHNTVSWYQQALGQGPQFIFQYYREEENGRGNFPPRFSGLQFPNYSSELNVNALELDDSALYLCASSFNLRDAYYEQYFGPGTRLTVT.

This clone was recorded once. In DNA, the CDR3 is TGTGCCAGTAGTATGGAGTCGGGCACACTAGCGGATAGCACAGATACGCAGTATTTT. Translated: CASSMESGTLADSTDTQYF. The J gene is TRBJ2-3, the V gene TRBV19; 8 bases line up with TRBD2. The germline CDR1 and CDR2 sequences are LNHDA and SQIVND (reference sequence). The CDR3 consists of 19 residues. V gave up 3 bases and J gave up 0 bases; unmatched junction bases: 14.

The J gene is TRBJ2-7, the V gene TRBV7-9, with unresolved D. CDR1 SEHNR and CDR2 FQNEAQ come from the germline V gene (reference sequence). This CDR3 is built from 11 residues. The V and J ends lost 0 bases and 6 bases respectively, with 3 bases between them. This chain's CDR3 is CASSLAPEQYF. CDR3 in DNA: TGTGCCAGCAGCTTAGCGCCCGAGCAGTACTTC.

The rearrangement uses TRBV6-1 and TRBJ2-1; D is possibly TRBD1 (6 bases). The CDR3 is made up of 12 amino acids. V lost 6 bases to trimming and J lost 5 bases, with 8 bases between them. Germline CDR1 and CDR2: MNHNS and SASEGT. CDR3 protein: CASRRGNNEQFF. The DNA of the CDR3 is TGTGCCAGCAGGAGGGGGAACAATGAGCAGTTCTTC.

The V and J genes are TRBV7-3 and TRBJ1-2; D gene uncertain. The CDR3 has 17 residues. The germline V gene encodes CDR1 SGHTA and CDR2 FQGTGA. With 6 bases removed from V and 3 bases from J, the gap between germline ends came to 23 bases. The CDR3, as DNA: TGTGCCAGCAGTGAATTTAGCAGTCCCGGGGTAGACTATGGCTACACCTTC. Residues: CASSEFSSPGVDYGYTF.

The chain links TRBV4-1 to TRBJ2-5; D possibly matches TRBD1 or TRBD2 (5 bases each). Germline V gene data show CDR1 as MGHRA and CDR2 as YSYEKL. The CDR3 consists of 16 residues. Trimming left V 0 bases short and J 2 bases short, with 13 bases between. The CDR3: CASSQDGTGIQETQYF. The CDR3 coding sequence is TGCGCCAGCAGCCAAGATGGGACCGGTATTCAAGAGACCCAGTACTTC.

The gene calls are TRBV9 and TRBJ1-6, with 9 bases that match TRBD1. Losses at the gene ends were 3 bases for V and 10 bases for J; bases not matched to a gene: 8. In germline, CDR1 is SGDLS, CDR2 YYNGEE. This CDR3 comprises 15 residues. The CDR3: CASSGGQGGGSPLHF. The CDR3, as DNA: TGTGCCAGCAGCGGGGGACAGGGAGGAGGATCACCCCTCCACTTT.

This chain links TRBV27 with TRBJ2-2; possibly TRBD1 or TRBD2 for D (5 bases each). CDR1 is MNHEY and CDR2 is SMNVEV in the germline V gene (reference sequence). This CDR3 spans 15 amino acids. Trimming removed 0 bases from V and 5 bases from J, with 10 bases in between. The CDR3: CASSLSWDGTGELFF. Here the CDR3 DNA reads TGTGCCAGCAGTTTATCCTGGGACGGGACCGGGGAGCTGTTTTTT.

The chain carries TRBV7-9 and TRBJ2-1, with 12 positions matching TRBD2. Germline trimming cut 1 base from V and 7 bases from J; bases unmatched to any gene: 11. Germline CDR1 reads SEHNR; CDR2 reads FQNEAQ (reference sequence). The CDR3 is 18 amino acids. The CDR3 DNA reads as TGTGCCAGCAGCTTAGGGACTAGCGGGAAAGGCCGTAGGAATGAGCAGTTCTTC. Protein sequence: CASSLGTSGKGRRNEQFF.

The V call is TRBV7-9, the J call TRBJ2-1, with TRBD2 as a possible D gene (5 bases). Looked up from germline, CDR1 is SEHNR and CDR2 is FQNEAQ (reference sequence). This CDR3 is built from 15 residues. V lost 4 bases and J lost 3, with 13 bases in between. The CDR3 sequence is CASSSPLDFYNEQFF. Written as DNA, the CDR3 is TGTGCCAGCAGCTCCCCTTTGGACTTCTACAATGAGCAGTTCTTC. Variable domain in full (rest from reference TRBV7-9 and TRBJ2-1): DTGVSQNPRHKITKRGQNVTFRCDPISEHNRLYWYRQTLGQGPEFLTYFQNEAQLEKSRLLSDRFSAERPKGSFSTLEIQRTEQGDSAMYLCASSSPLDFYNEQFFGPGTRLTVL.

The genes are TRBV6-5 and TRBJ2-7; the D gene is possibly TRBD1 (5 bases). Germline CDR1 is MNHEY and CDR2 is SVGAGI. This CDR3 contains 13 residues. Trimming shortened V by 9 bases and J by 1 base, and 13 bases separated the two germline ends. CDR3 sequence reads: CARPQGSSYEQYF. The DNA of the CDR3 is TGTGCCAGACCCCAGGGTTCGTCCTACGAGCAGTACTTC.